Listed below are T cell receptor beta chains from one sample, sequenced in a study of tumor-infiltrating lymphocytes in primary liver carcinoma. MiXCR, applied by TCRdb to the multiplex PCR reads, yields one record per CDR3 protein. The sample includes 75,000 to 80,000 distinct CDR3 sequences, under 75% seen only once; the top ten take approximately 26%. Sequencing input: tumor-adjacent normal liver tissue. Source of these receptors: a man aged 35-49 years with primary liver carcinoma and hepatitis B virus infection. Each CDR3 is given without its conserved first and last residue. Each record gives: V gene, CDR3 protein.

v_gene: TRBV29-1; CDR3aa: NVATLRSWSRQEQF
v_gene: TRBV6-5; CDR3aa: ASSPRRGFGYT
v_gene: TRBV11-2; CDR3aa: ASSFGQRPISTDTQY
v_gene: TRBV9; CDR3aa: ASSALDGSTDTQY
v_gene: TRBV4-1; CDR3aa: ASSQDGGIWGGELS
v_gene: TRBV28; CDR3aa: ASSPGGSQETQY
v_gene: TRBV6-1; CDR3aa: ASSDWVSPHYGGEQY
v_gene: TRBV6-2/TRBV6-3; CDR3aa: ASSCGVGTGLSNQPQH
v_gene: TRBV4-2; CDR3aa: VSSLGTGSYEQY
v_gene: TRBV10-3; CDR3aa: ATSATTYTDTQY
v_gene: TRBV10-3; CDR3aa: ATSKGSEQY
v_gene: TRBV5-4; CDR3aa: ASSVAQVGGTGELF
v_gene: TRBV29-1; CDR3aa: SVESQSNEQF
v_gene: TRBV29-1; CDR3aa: SVVTLRPLSRQEQF
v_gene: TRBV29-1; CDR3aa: SSIGGNYGYT
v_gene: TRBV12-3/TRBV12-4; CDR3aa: ASCLGSGSKVGEQS
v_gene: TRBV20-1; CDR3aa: SARDHGETTSYT
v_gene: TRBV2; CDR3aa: SSTFEDTQY
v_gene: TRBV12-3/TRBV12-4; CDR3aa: ASRPRVGGITEPF
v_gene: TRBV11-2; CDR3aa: ASSIGPKLTHEQY
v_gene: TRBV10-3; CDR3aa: AISASSGRKANGQY
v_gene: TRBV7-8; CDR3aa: ASRPGGGQVTQY
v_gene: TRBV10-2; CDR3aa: ASNDLNGASVESIDTQY
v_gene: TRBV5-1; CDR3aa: ASRLKGTQY
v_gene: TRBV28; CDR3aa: ASSFFDRRGNHY
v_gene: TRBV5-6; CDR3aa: DGSLVGTGDYT
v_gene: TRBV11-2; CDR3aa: VSSSGDSNTGELF
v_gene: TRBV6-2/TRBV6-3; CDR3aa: ASSYRRERPWQF
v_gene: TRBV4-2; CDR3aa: ASSLGHSGFTYEQY
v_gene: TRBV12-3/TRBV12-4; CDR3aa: SSGPAGVRNEQY
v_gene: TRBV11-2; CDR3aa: ASSHESSTRGTGELF
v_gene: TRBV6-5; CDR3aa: ARSSLRGQLYNEQF
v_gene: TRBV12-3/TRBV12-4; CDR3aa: ASSRAGYNKQF
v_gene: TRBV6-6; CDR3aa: ASCYLEQETRY
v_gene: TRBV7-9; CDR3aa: ASSSPGQSTALSYEQY
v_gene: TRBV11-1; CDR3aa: ASSLVRFGELF
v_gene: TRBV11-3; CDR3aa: AGSLWPVNEQF
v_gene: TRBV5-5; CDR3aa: DSSRQGTDTQY
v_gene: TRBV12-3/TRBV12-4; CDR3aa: ASSLCGGTDIAKNIQY
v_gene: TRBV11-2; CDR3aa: ASSPGVDGSCEQY
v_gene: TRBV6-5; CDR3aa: ASRPGQAASFYEQH
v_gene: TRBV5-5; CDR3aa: ASSLSPGTGDNGELF